This T cell receptor beta chain was identified during a study of T cell repertoires in cytomegalovirus infection (dated by TCRdb to between 2018 and 2021). Study-wide context: Recently identified HLA-C-restricted CMV epitopes, whose presentation resists viral immunomodulation, were targeted by peptide stimulations together with well-studied HLA-B-restricted epitopes. Donor HLA type was relevant to the analysis, because carriage of CMV infection together with the matching HLA type was indicated by public TCR beta signatures.

This specimen's treatment or condition label, interpreted: in vitro stimulation with specific CMV peptide epitopes to enrich CMV-specific T cells. From a lookup of the germline V gene, CDR1 and CDR2 are SGHDN and FVKESK. V is reduced by 3 bases and J by 0 bases, leaving a spacing of 21 bases between them. From the cysteine up to the phenylalanine, the CDR3 has a length of 18 residues. Only CDR3 DNA is held: 54 bases, read in frame from base 1. Sequenced on an Illumina HiSeq 1500. In-frame beta chains were kept once TCRdb had trimmed the public reads at Q25 with fastp and called clones with MiXCR. Each CDR3 protein appears once, grouped with its most common genes and DNA. This sample holds about 830,000 distinct CDR3 sequences; less than 35% were observed only once. The ten biggest clones cover roughly 12% of the sample. What the work shows at the level of the full study, not this receptor alone: In both this cohort and an independent approximately 370-donor cohort, the cumulative frequency of public TCR beta family members distinguished carriers of CMV infection plus the relevant HLA type. In the ex vivo response, HLA-C-restricted CMV-specific TCR beta clonotypes were dominant, and in two of eight donors the single most frequent clonotype came from this HLA-C-restricted group.

This clonotype was detected a few times. This receptor's antigen is unknown. No quality values exist for individual bases; no much larger clone is one base distant. Sequenced here: cultured CD8+ T cells from PBMCs, sampled from culture after CMV antigen stimulation. The sequence is built from TRBV14 and TRBJ2-7; the D segment could be TRBD2, given 6 matching bases. The TCR originated in a human donor in good health (CMV status not recorded). Some clones in this sample may be carry-over from other donors' samples. The DNA sequence is as follows: TGTGCCAGCAGCCATCCGGGGGTGACTTGGCCCAGCTCCTACGAGCAGTACTTC. The resulting protein is CASSHPGVTWPSSYEQYF.